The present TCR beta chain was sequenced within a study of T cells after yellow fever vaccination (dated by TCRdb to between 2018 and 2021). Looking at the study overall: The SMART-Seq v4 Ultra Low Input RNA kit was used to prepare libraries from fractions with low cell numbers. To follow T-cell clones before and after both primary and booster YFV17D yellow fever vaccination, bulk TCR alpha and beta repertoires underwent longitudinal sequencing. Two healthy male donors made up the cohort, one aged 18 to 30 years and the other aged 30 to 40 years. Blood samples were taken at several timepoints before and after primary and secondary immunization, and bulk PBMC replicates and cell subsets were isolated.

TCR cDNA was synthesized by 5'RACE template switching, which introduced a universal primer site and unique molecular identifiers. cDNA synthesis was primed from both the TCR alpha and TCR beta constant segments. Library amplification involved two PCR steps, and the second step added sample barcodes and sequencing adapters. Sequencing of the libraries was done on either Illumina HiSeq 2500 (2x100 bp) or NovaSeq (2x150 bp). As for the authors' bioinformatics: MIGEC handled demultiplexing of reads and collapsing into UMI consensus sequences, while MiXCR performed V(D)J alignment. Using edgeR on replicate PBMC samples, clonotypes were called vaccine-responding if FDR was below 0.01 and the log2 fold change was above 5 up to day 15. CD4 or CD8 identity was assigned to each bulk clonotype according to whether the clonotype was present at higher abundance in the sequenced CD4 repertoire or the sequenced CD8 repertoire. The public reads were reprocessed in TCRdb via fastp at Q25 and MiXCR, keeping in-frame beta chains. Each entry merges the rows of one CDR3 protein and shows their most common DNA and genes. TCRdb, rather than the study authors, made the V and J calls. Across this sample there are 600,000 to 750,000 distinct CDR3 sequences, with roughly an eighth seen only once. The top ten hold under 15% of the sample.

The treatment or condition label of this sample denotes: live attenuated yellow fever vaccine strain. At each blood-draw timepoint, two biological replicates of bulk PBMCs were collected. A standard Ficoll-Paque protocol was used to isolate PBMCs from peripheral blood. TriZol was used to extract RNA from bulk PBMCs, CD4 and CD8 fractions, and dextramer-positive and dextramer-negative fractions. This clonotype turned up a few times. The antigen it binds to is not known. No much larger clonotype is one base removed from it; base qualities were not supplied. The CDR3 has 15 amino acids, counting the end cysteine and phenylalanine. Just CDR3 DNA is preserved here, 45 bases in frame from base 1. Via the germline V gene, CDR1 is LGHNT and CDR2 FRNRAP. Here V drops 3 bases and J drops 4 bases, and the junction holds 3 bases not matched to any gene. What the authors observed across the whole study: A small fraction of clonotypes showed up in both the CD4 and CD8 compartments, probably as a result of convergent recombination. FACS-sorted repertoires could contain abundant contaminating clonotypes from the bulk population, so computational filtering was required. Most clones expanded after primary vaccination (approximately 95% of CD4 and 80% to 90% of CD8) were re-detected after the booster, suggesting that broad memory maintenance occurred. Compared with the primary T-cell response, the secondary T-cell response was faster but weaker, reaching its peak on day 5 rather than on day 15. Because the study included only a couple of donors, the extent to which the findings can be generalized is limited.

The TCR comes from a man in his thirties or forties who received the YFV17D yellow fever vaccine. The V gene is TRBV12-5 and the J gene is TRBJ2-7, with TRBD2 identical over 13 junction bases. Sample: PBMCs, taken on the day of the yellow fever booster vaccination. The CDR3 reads CASGLGLAGVYEQYF. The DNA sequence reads TGTGCTAGTGGTTTAGGACTAGCGGGAGTTTACGAGCAGTACTTC.